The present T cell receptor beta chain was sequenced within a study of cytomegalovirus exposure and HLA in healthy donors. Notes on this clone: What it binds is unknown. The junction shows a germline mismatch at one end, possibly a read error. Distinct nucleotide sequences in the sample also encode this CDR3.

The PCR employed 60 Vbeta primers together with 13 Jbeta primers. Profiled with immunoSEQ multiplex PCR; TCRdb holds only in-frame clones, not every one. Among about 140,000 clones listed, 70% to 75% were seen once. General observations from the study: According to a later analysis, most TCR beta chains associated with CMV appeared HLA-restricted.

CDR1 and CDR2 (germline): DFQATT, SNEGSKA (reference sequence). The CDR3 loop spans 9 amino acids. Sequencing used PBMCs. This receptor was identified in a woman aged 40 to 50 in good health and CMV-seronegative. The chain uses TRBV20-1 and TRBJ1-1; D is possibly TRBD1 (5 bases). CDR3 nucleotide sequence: TGCAGTGCTTTCCCACAGGCGACTTTT. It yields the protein CSAFPQATF.